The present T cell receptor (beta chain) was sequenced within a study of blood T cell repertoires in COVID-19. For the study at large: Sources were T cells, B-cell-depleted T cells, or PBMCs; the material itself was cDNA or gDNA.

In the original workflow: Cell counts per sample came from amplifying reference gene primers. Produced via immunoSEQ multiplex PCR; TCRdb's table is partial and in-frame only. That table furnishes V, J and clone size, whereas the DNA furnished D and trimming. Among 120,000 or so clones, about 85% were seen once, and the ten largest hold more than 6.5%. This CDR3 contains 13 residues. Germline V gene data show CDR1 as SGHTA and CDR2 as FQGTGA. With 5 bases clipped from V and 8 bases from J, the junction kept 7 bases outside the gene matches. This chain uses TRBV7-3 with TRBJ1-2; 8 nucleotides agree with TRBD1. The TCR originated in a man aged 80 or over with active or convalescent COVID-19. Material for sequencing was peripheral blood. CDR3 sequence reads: CASSPDRGRGYTF. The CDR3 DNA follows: TGTGCCAGCAGCCCTGACAGGGGTAGGGGCTACACCTTC.